This TCR beta chain was identified during a study of control samples from healthy donors and cancer patients. The CDR3 has 12 amino acids. V lost 3 bases and J lost 9; bases outside the gene matches: 2. CDR1 and CDR2 from the germline V gene are MGHDK and SYGVNS. The data were produced by immunoSEQ multiplex PCR, yet TCRdb's version contains in-frame clones alone and is incomplete. The data hold 99,000 or so clones, with roughly four fifths observed a single time. Sequenced sample: blood. The TCR was taken from a man aged 55 to 70 in good health. The chain links TRBV25-1 to TRBJ2-1; 7 bases are shared with TRBD2. CDR3 sequence reads: CASSDWGGEQFF. CDR3 nucleotides: TGTGCCAGCAGTGATTGGGGGGGTGAGCAGTTCTTC.